A single sample is the source of the 12 T cell receptor beta chains below, sequenced in a study of PD-1 blockade in classical Hodgkin lymphoma. Using immunoSEQ multiplex PCR, the repertoire was profiled, and TCRdb retains in-frame clones only, with some absent. The profile shows about 97,000 clones, over 80% of them singletons. There was relapse after autologous stem cell transplantation in every patient, and there was variation in brentuximab vedotin exposure. The sequenced sample was peripheral blood mononuclear cells (PBMCs), obtained at baseline. The receptors were gathered from a human donor with classical Hodgkin lymphoma.

The chain couples TRBV5-4 to TRBJ2-7; D uncertain. With 5 bases removed from V and 0 bases from J, the gap between germline ends came to 9 bases. From germline, CDR1 is SGHNT and CDR2 YYREEE (reference sequence). This CDR3 is built from 13 residues. The CDR3 nucleotides are TGTGCCAGCAGGAACGACGGCTCCTACGAGCAGTACTTC. Residues: CASRNDGSYEQYF.

This chain connects TRBV28 to TRBJ1-1; no definite D call. V was trimmed by 7 bases and J by 4 bases, leaving 16 bases between them. In germline, CDR1 is MDHEN, CDR2 SYDVKM. This CDR3 is built from 14 residues. Here the CDR3 DNA reads TGTGCCAGCACCCAAGACGGGGTGGCCACTGAAGCTTTCTTT. Translating it yields CASTQDGVATEAFF.

This rearrangement joins TRBV7-9 to TRBJ2-7, with 8 bases that match TRBD1. CDR3 length equals 14 residues. Trimming removed 6 bases from V and 0 bases from J; junction bases left unmatched: 4. CDR1 is SEHNR and CDR2 is FQNEAQ in the germline V gene (reference sequence). CDR3 loop: CASSWTGSSYEQYF. Written as DNA, the CDR3 is TGTGCCAGCAGTTGGACAGGGAGCTCCTACGAGCAGTACTTC.

The CDR3 sequence is CASSFRAVGTYEQYF. CDR3 bases: TGTGCCAGCAGCTTCAGGGCGGTTGGGACCTACGAGCAGTACTTC. The chain links TRBV5-6 to TRBJ2-7; a possible D gene is TRBD1 (5 bases). V was cut by 2 bases and J by 2 bases, with 14 bases left in between. The CDR3 is 15 residues long. The germline gives CDR1 SGHDT, CDR2 YYEEEE.

The gene calls are TRBV4-1 and TRBJ1-4; D gene ambiguous. From germline, CDR1 is MGHRA and CDR2 YSYEKL. Trimming left V 1 base short and J 7 bases short, with 13 bases between. The CDR3 has 15 amino acids. The CDR3 DNA reads TGCGCCAGCAGCCAAGGGGGAGGGTTCATTGAAAAACTGTTTTTT. It encodes CASSQGGGFIEKLFF.

This chain joins TRBV27 and TRBJ2-5; D is ambiguous. Germline V lookup: CDR1 MNHEY, CDR2 SMNVEV (reference sequence). Trimming shortened V by 5 bases and J by 7 bases, and 14 bases separated the two germline ends. The CDR3 covers 13 residues. The DNA for the CDR3 is TGTGCCAGCAGTATTGTTGGCTCTGGGACCCAGTACTTC. Translation gives CASSIVGSGTQYF.

This clone was seen a few times. The DNA for the CDR3 is TGTGCCAGCAGCGGGACAGGGAAAAGTATTAAGCAGTACTTC. Translated: CASSGTGKSIKQYF. The genes are TRBV9 and TRBJ2-7; 8 positions match TRBD1. Germline V gives CDR1 SGDLS, CDR2 YYNGEE. CDR3 length: 14 amino acids. With V trimmed by 3 bases and J by 8 bases, 10 bases remained unmatched.

This clone has only one observation. V is TRBV7-8 and J is TRBJ2-7, with TRBD2 matching 10 bases. The germline gives CDR1 SGHVS, CDR2 FQNEAQ. After removal of 5 bases from V and 0 bases from J, the junction contained 7 bases not matched to a gene. This CDR3 is 16 amino acids long. This CDR3 reads CASSLYASGGSYEQYF. In nucleotides, the CDR3 is TGTGCCAGCAGCCTTTACGCTAGCGGGGGCTCCTACGAGCAGTACTTC.

The chain carries TRBV10-3 and TRBJ2-6; D is possibly TRBD1 (5 bases). This CDR3 has 15 residues. CDR1 and CDR2 from the germline V gene are ENHRY and SYGVKD. With 4 bases removed from V and 0 bases from J, the gap between germline ends came to 7 bases. This chain's CDR3 is CAISGTGSGANVLTF. The CDR3 coding sequence is TGTGCCATCAGTGGCACAGGCTCTGGGGCCAACGTCCTGACTTTC.

This sequence joins TRBV4-1 and TRBJ2-5, with D unclear. The germline gives CDR1 MGHRA, CDR2 YSYEKL. CDR3 size: 13 residues. Trimming removed 5 bases at V and 3 bases at J, with 10 bases between. The CDR3 spells CASSFVREETQYF. Written as DNA, the CDR3 is TGCGCCAGCAGCTTTGTAAGGGAAGAGACCCAGTACTTC.

The chain carries TRBV5-5 and TRBJ1-5; D gene uncertain. Germline V gives CDR1 SGHKS, CDR2 YYEKEE (reference sequence). Trimming cost V 1 base and J 2 bases, with 4 bases left between them. The CDR3 is made up of 13 amino acids. The CDR3 here is CASSLLGNQPQHF. In nucleotides, the CDR3 is TGTGCCAGCAGCTTGCTGGGCAATCAGCCCCAGCATTTT.

The V call is TRBV10-3, the J call TRBJ2-5, with 15 bases matching TRBD2. The J call may be in error: the DNA end matches TRBJ2-7 better. This CDR3 is 15 amino acids long. The germline V gene has CDR1 ENHRY and CDR2 SYGVKD. The CDR3 reads CAISFGLAGGDEQYF. As DNA, the CDR3 is TGTGCCATCAGCTTCGGACTAGCGGGAGGGGACGAGCAGTACTTC.